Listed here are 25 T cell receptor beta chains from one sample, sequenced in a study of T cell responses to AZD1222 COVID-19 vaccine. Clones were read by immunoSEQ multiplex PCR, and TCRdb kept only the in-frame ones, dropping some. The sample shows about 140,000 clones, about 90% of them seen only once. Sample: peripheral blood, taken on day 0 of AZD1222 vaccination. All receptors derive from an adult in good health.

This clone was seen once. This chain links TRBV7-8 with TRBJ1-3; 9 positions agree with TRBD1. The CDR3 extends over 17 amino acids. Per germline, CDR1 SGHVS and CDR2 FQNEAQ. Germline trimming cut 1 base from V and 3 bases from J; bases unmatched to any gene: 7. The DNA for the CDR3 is TGTGCCAGCAGCTTAGTAGCCGGGACAGGGCTTGGAAACACCATATATTTT. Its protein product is CASSLVAGTGLGNTIYF.

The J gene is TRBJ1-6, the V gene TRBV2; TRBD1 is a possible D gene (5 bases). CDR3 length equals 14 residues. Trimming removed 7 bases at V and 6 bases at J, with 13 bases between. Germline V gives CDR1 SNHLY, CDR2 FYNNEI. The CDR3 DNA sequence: TGTGCCAGCATCGGGGCCTCTCGTAATTCACCCCTCCACTTT. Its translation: CASIGASRNSPLHF.

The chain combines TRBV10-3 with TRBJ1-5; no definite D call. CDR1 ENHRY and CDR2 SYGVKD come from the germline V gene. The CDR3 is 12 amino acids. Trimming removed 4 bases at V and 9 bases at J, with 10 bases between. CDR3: CAISAPRGPQHF. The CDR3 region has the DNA TGTGCCATCAGTGCCCCGCGGGGGCCCCAGCATTTT.

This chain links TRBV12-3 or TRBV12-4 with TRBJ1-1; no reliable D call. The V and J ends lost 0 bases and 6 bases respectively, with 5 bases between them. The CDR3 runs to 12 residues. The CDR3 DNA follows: TGTGCCAGCAGTTTAGCATGGCCTGAAGCTTTCTTT. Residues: CASSLAWPEAFF.

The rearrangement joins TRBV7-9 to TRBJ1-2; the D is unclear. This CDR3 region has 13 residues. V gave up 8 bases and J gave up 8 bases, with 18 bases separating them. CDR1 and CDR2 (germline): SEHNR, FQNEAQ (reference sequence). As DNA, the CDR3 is TGTGCCAGCGACTGGGAAGTAACAGAGGGCTACACCTTC. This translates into CASDWEVTEGYTF.

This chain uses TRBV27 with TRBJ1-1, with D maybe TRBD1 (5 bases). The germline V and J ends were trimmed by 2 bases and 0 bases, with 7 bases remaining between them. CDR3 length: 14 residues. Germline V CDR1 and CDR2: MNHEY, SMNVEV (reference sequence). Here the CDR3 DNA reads TGTGCCAGCAGTTTAATAGGGGTGAACACTGAAGCTTTCTTT. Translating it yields CASSLIGVNTEAFF.

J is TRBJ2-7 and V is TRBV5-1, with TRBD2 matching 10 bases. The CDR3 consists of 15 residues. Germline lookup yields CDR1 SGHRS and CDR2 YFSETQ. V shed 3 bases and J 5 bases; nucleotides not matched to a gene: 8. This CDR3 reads CASSSVLAGIDEQYF. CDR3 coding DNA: TGCGCCAGCAGCTCGGTACTAGCGGGGATCGACGAGCAGTACTTC.

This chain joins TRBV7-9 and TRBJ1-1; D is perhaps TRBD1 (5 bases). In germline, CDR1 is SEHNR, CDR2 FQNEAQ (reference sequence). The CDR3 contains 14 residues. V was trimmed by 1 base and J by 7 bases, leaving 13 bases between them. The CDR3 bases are TGTGCCAGCAGCTTAGGGAAGGGGTGGAATGAAGCTTTCTTT. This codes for CASSLGKGWNEAFF.

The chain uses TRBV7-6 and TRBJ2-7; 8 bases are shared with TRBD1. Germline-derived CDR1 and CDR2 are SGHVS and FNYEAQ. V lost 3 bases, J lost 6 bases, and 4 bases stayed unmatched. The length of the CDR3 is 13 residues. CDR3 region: CASSLTGASEQYF. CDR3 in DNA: TGTGCCAGCAGCTTGACAGGGGCGTCCGAGCAGTACTTC.

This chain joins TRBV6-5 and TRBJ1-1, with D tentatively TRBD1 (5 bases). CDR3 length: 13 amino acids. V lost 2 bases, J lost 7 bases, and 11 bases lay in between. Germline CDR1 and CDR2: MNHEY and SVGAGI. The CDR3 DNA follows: TGTGCCAGCAGTTACACCGACAGACTTGAAGCTTTCTTT. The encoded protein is CASSYTDRLEAFF.

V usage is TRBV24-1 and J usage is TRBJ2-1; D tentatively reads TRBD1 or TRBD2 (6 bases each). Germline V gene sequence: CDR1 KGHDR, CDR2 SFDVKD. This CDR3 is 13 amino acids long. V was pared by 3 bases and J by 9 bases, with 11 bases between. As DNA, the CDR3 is TGTGCCACCAGTGATCCGGGGGCAGGTGAGCAGTTCTTC. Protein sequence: CATSDPGAGEQFF.

The CDR3 region has the DNA TGCGCCAGCAGCCTTCAGAGTTCCTCTGGGGCCAACGTCCTGACTTTC. Encoded protein: CASSLQSSSGANVLTF. The chain carries TRBV4-3 and TRBJ2-6; no firm D call. This CDR3 has 16 amino acids. From germline, CDR1 is LGHNA and CDR2 YSLEER. Trimming shortened V by 4 bases and J by 0 bases, and 10 bases separated the two germline ends.

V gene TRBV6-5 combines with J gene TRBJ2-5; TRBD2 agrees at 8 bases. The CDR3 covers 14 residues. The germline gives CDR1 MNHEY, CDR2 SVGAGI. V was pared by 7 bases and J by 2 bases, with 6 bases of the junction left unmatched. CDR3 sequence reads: CASKTSGIQETQYF. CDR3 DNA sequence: TGTGCCAGCAAAACTAGCGGAATACAAGAGACCCAGTACTTC.

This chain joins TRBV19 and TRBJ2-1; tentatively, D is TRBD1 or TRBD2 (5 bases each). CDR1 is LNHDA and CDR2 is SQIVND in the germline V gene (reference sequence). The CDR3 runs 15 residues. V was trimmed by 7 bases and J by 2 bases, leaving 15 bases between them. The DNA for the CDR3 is TGTGCCAGTAAACGAGGGGCGGTTGCCTACAATGAGCAGTTCTTC. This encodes CASKRGAVAYNEQFF.

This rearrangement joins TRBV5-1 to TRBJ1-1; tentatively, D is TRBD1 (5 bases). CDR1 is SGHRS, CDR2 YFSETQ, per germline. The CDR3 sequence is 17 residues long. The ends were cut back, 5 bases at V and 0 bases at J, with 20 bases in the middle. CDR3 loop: CASSYSPEGTLNTEAFF. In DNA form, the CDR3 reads TGCGCCAGCAGTTATAGTCCAGAGGGGACGTTGAACACTGAAGCTTTCTTT.

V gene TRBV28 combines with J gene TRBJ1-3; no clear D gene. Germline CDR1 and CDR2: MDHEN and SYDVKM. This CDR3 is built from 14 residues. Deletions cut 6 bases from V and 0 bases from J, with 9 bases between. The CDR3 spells CASRKSSSGNTIYF. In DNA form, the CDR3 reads TGTGCCAGCAGGAAATCTAGCTCTGGAAACACCATATATTTT.

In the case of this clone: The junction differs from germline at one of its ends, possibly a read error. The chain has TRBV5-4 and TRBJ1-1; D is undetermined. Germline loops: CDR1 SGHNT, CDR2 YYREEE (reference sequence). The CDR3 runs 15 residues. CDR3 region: CASSPGPGSRTDAFF. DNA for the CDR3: TGTGCCAGCAGCCCGGGTCCTGGCAGCCGGACTGACGCTTTCTTT.

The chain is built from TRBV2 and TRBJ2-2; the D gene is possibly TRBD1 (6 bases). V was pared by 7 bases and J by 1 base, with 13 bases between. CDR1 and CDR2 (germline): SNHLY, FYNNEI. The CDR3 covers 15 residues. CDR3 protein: CASNPTGRNTGELFF. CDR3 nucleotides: TGTGCCAGCAATCCTACAGGGAGGAACACCGGGGAGCTGTTTTTT.

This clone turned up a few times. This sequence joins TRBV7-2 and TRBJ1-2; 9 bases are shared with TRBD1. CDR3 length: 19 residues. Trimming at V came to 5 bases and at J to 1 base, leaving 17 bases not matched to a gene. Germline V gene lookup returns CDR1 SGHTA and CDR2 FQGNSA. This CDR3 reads CASSQLLGRDRANNYGYTF. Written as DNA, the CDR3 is TGTGCCAGCAGCCAGTTGTTAGGGAGGGACAGGGCAAATAACTATGGCTACACCTTC.

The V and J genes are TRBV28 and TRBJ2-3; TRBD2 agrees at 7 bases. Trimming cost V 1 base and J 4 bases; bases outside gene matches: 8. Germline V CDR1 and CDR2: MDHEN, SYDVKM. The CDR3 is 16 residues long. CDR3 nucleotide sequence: TGTGCCAGCAGTTTATTCGGTGGGGGGGAGGCAGATACGCAGTATTTT. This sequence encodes CASSLFGGGEADTQYF.

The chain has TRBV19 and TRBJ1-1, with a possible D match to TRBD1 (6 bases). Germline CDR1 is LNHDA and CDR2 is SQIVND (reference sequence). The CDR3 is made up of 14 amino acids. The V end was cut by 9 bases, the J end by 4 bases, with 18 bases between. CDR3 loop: CASTRQERSTEAFF. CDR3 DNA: TGTGCCAGCACTCGACAGGAGAGGAGCACTGAAGCTTTCTTT.

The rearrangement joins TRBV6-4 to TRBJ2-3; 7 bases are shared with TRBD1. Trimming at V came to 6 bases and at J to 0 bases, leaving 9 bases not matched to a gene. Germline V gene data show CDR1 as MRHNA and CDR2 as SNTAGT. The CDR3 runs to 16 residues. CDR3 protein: CASSANRGASTDTQYF. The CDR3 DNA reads TGTGCCAGCAGCGCGAACAGGGGCGCGAGCACAGATACGCAGTATTTT.

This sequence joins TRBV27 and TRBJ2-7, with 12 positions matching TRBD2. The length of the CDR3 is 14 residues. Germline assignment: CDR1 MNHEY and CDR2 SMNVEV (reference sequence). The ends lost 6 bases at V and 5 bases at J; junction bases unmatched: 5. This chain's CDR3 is CASRTSGSTNEQYF. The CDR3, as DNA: TGTGCCAGCAGGACTAGCGGGAGTACCAACGAGCAGTACTTC.

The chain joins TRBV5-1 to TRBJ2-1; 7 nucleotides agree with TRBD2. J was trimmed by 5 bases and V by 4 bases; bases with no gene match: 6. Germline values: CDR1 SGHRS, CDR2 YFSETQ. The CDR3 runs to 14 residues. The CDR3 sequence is CASSGLAEHNEQFF. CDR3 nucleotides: TGCGCCAGCAGCGGGCTAGCGGAGCACAATGAGCAGTTCTTC.

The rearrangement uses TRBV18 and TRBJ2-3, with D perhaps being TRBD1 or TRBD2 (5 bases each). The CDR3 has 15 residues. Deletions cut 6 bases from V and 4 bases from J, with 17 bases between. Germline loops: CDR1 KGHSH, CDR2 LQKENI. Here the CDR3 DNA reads TGTGCCAGCTCCCCCCCCGGGACGGCAGCAGATACGCAGTATTTT. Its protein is CASSPPGTAADTQYF.